The T cell receptor (beta chain) under discussion was sequenced for a study of blood T cell repertoires in COVID-19. Turning to the study itself: The United States, Italy and Spain supplied acute and convalescent COVID-19 samples.

Adults between roughly 18 and 89 years of age took part from 20 to 25 US areas. Clinical history reported by participants formed the basis on which cohorts were assigned. This table comes from immunoSEQ multiplex PCR, and its TCRdb copy is limited to in-frame clones, with some not included. The sample carries about 280,000 clones, roughly 89% recorded once. Germline-derived CDR1 and CDR2 are SGHRS and YFSETQ. Trimming took 2 bases from V and 0 from J, leaving 8 bases between them. This CDR3 has 14 amino acids. The clonotype comes from a woman between 35 and 50 years old who had recovered from COVID-19. This rearrangement joins TRBV5-1 to TRBJ1-2; a possible D gene is TRBD1 (5 bases). The sample was PBMCs or T cells enriched from blood (not recorded which). CDR3 bases: TGCGCCAGCAGCTTAGGGGTAGCTAACTATGGCTACACCTTC. It translates to CASSLGVANYGYTF.